These 18 T cell receptor beta chains were sequenced from one sample in a study of blood T cell repertoires in COVID-19. TCRdb's copy holds only in-frame clones and misses some; the assay was immunoSEQ multiplex PCR. This table holds about 42,000 clones, 90% found once. The specimen was peripheral blood. The receptors originated from a man between 45 and 60 years old with active COVID-19.

V is TRBV10-1 and J is TRBJ1-2, with D unresolved. Trimming removed 5 bases from V and 0 bases from J, with 7 bases in between. The CDR3 consists of 13 residues. Germline V gives CDR1 WNHNN, CDR2 SYGVQD (reference sequence). The CDR3 DNA reads TGCGCCAGCAGTCGGGGATCTAACTATGGCTACACCTTC. Amino acids: CASSRGSNYGYTF.

The DNA for the CDR3 is TGTGCCATCAGTATAGCGGGGCGCACAGATACGCAGTATTTT. It is translated as CAISIAGRTDTQYF. The chain carries TRBV10-3 and TRBJ2-3; 8 bases agree with TRBD2. Germline V lookup: CDR1 ENHRY, CDR2 SYGVKD. CDR3 size: 14 residues. The J segment lost 1 base and the V segment lost 5 bases, leaving 2 bases of the junction unmatched.

The rearrangement links TRBV24-1 to TRBJ2-7, with D possibly being TRBD1 (6 bases). CDR1 and CDR2 from the germline V gene are KGHDR and SFDVKD. This CDR3 comprises 15 residues. V was shortened by 3 bases and J by 7 bases, with 18 bases between the two germline ends. The CDR3: CATSDHGTRAGEQYF. The CDR3 region has the DNA TGTGCCACCAGTGATCATGGGACACGGGCTGGGGAGCAGTACTTC.

The chain is built from TRBV10-2 and TRBJ2-7, with 10 bases lining up with TRBD1. The V gene's germline CDR1 is WSHSY and CDR2 SAAADI. Losses at the gene ends were 8 bases for V and 3 bases for J; bases not matched to a gene: 7. CDR3 length equals 14 residues. The CDR3 sequence is CASGRQGAFYEQYF. In DNA, the CDR3 is TGCGCCAGCGGCAGACAGGGGGCTTTCTACGAGCAGTACTTC.

This chain joins TRBV6-5 and TRBJ2-5; TRBD2 aligns across 11 bases. The CDR3 sequence is 16 residues long. CDR1 and CDR2 from the germline V gene are MNHEY and SVGAGI. V shed 2 bases, J shed 2 bases, and the junction held 4 bases outside the gene matches. CDR3 protein: CASSYLSGGAQETQYF. CDR3 coding DNA: TGTGCCAGCAGTTACCTTAGCGGGGGGGCGCAAGAGACCCAGTACTTC.

The rearrangement uses TRBV7-8 and TRBJ1-1; D uncertain. From germline, CDR1 is SGHVS and CDR2 FQNEAQ. V lost 0 bases to trimming and J lost 0 bases, with 5 bases between them. This CDR3 comprises 14 residues. The CDR3 DNA reads as TGTGCCAGCAGCTTAGCGAGGGTGAACACTGAAGCTTTCTTT. Translated: CASSLARVNTEAFF.

Only one count was recorded for this clone. V usage is TRBV4-2 and J usage is TRBJ2-5; D remains unclear. CDR1 is LGHNA and CDR2 is YNFKEQ in the germline V gene. CDR3 length equals 13 residues. Between the trimmed V and J ends, which lost 1 base and 2 bases, there was a span of 5 bases. The CDR3: CASSQVSQETQYF. In DNA, the CDR3 is TGTGCCAGCAGCCAAGTGTCGCAAGAGACCCAGTACTTC.

V gene TRBV6-5 combines with J gene TRBJ1-2; 8 positions agree with TRBD1. The length of the CDR3 is 15 residues. In germline, CDR1 is MNHEY, CDR2 SVGAGI. V gave up 5 bases and J gave up 4 bases; unmatched junction bases: 9. This CDR3 is CASSPPGQGPYGYTF. The DNA for the CDR3 is TGTGCCAGCAGTCCTCCCGGACAGGGCCCCTATGGCTACACCTTC.

The chain employs TRBV20-1 and TRBJ1-2; D gene unclear. The germline CDR1 and CDR2 sequences are DFQATT and SNEGSKA (reference sequence). The germline V and J ends were trimmed by 3 bases and 6 bases, with 14 bases remaining between them. This CDR3 spans 13 amino acids. The DNA of the CDR3 is TGCAGTGCTAGTTCCAGGAATGATCATGGCTACACCTTC. Its translation is CSASSRNDHGYTF.

V usage is TRBV19 and J usage is TRBJ1-1, with 11 bases fitting TRBD1. Germline V CDR1 and CDR2: LNHDA, SQIVND (reference sequence). Trimming cost V 5 bases and J 6 bases; bases outside gene matches: 17. The CDR3 has 18 residues. The CDR3 loop is CASSPRYGGQGAIAEAFF. CDR3 bases: TGTGCCAGTAGTCCTCGTTATGGCGGACAGGGGGCTATCGCTGAAGCTTTCTTT.

The J gene is TRBJ2-5, the V gene TRBV6-5; 7 nucleotides agree with TRBD1. Germline assignment: CDR1 MNHEY and CDR2 SVGAGI. This CDR3 has 15 residues. V shed 7 bases, J shed 1 base, and the junction held 9 bases outside the gene matches. CDR3 sequence (DNA): TGTGCCAGCACTACCCTAGGGGGCTCCCAAGAGACCCAGTACTTC. Translation: CASTTLGGSQETQYF.

This sequence joins TRBV7-9 and TRBJ1-1; D call uncertain. There are 14 residues in the CDR3. The V end lost 1 base, the J end lost 1 base, and 7 bases lay between the germline ends. CDR1 SEHNR and CDR2 FQNEAQ come from the germline V gene (reference sequence). The CDR3 loop is CASSLGRGNTEAFF. CDR3 bases: TGTGCCAGCAGCTTAGGTCGAGGGAACACTGAAGCTTTCTTT.

V is TRBV7-3 and J is TRBJ2-1; 16 nucleotides line up with TRBD2. V trimming: 4 bases; J trimming: 7 bases; junction bases outside the gene matches: 4. There are 16 residues in the CDR3. CDR1 is SGHTA, CDR2 FQGTGA, per germline. CDR3 sequence reads: CASSSGLAGGQNEQFF. The CDR3 DNA reads TGTGCCAGCAGCTCGGGACTAGCGGGGGGGCAGAATGAGCAGTTCTTC.

The chain recombines TRBV7-2 with TRBJ2-1; the match to TRBD1 covers 8 bases. This CDR3 comprises 15 residues. CDR1 is SGHTA, CDR2 FQGNSA, per germline. V trimming: 5 bases; J trimming: 7 bases; junction bases outside the gene matches: 10. CDR3 sequence: CASSHDRGRGNEQFF. The CDR3 DNA is TGTGCCAGCAGCCATGACAGGGGAAGAGGGAATGAGCAGTTCTTC.

The J gene is TRBJ1-6, the V gene TRBV6-5; a possible D gene is TRBD1 (6 bases). Germline V CDR1 and CDR2: MNHEY, SVGAGI. This CDR3 comprises 14 residues. Trimming stripped 4 bases from V and 6 bases from J, with 10 bases between. In DNA, the CDR3 is TGTGCCAGCAGTTCAGGACAGCTTAATTCACCCCTCCACTTT. It codes for CASSSGQLNSPLHF.

Here the CDR3 DNA reads TGTGCCACCAGCAGCGACGGGGAAAAACTGTTTTTT. Translating it yields CATSSDGEKLFF. The gene calls are TRBV15 and TRBJ1-4; D gene ambiguous. The CDR3 is 12 residues long. Germline CDR1 reads LNHNV; CDR2 reads YYDKDF (reference sequence). V was pared by 3 bases and J by 8 bases, with 7 bases between.

This clone has only one observation. The CDR3: CASRNRGNEQYF. CDR3 nucleotides: TGTGCCAGCAGAAACAGGGGGAACGAGCAGTACTTC. The rearrangement joins TRBV21-1 to TRBJ2-7; TRBD1 is the table's D call and was not checked against the DNA. TRBV21-1 is labeled a pseudogene. The CDR3 is 12 residues long.

The J gene is TRBJ2-3, the V gene TRBV7-9; D call uncertain. Germline V gene lookup returns CDR1 SEHNR and CDR2 FQNEAQ (reference sequence). Trimming pared 5 bases from V and 0 bases from J, leaving 3 bases between. CDR3 length: 12 residues. The CDR3 is CASSLSTDTQYF. The DNA of the CDR3 is TGTGCCAGCAGCCTTAGCACAGATACGCAGTATTTT. The complete variable domain, with remaining parts taken from reference TRBV7-9 and TRBJ2-3, reads DTGVSQNPRHKITKRGQNVTFRCDPISEHNRLYWYRQTLGQGPEFLTYFQNEAQLEKSRLLSDRFSAERPKGSFSTLEIQRTEQGDSAMYLCASSLSTDTQYFGPGTRLTVL.